This record looks at one T cell receptor (beta chain) sequence and its context. This entry is derived from a study of cytomegalovirus exposure and HLA in healthy donors. The study ran its PCR with 60 Vbeta and 13 Jbeta primers. Profiling relied on immunoSEQ multiplex PCR, and the TCRdb table lists in-frame clones only, not all of them. This table holds 140,000 to 150,000 clones, roughly 10% found once. This CDR3 is 16 amino acids long. Germline V gives CDR1 MNHEY, CDR2 SVGAGI. V trimming: 4 bases; J trimming: 3 bases; junction bases outside the gene matches: 10. This TCR was sampled from a man in his fifties or sixties in good health and CMV-seronegative. This chain connects TRBV6-5 to TRBJ1-1; 8 nucleotides match TRBD1. Source material: PBMCs. The CDR3 here is CASSFGQGRVHTEAFF. The CDR3 coding sequence is TGTGCCAGCAGTTTCGGACAGGGCCGGGTGCACACTGAAGCTTTCTTT.